Below are 20 T cell receptor beta chains sequenced from a single sample in a study of regulatory T cells in long-lasting Graves disease. Construction of the TCR beta libraries employed iRepertoire HTBI primers in conjunction with Arm-PCR of CDR3 regions. A single record per CDR3 protein comes from TCRdb applying MiXCR to the multiplex PCR reads. The top ten hold less than 35% of the sample, which has 350,000 to 450,000 distinct CDR3 sequences, over 15% seen once. Time point described: newly diagnosed GD, antithyroid drugs for less than 3 months. The authors made the TCR library using RNA they extracted from PBMCs. This sample also appeared in a second study, on T cells in Graves' hyperthyroidism and ophthalmopathy.

The specimen was peripheral blood mononuclear cells (PBMCs), collected at new diagnosis, from a patient treated with antithyroid drugs. The receptors were gathered from a man aged 35-49 years with Graves disease.

This clonotype has just a few counts. The chain joins TRBV4-3 to TRBJ1-6, with D maybe TRBD1 (6 bases). This CDR3 has 15 amino acids. With 0 bases removed from V and 8 bases from J, the gap between germline ends came to 11 bases. CDR1 and CDR2 (germline): LGHNA, YSLEER. The CDR3 loop is CASSQDGTGYSPLHF. The CDR3 DNA follows: TGCGCCAGCAGCCAAGACGGTACAGGGTATTCACCCCTCCACTTT.

This clonotype appeared many times. This chain links TRBV2 with TRBJ2-5; 13 bases are shared with TRBD2. CDR3 length equals 15 residues. The ends lost 2 bases at V and 7 bases at J; junction bases unmatched: 4. The germline V gene encodes CDR1 SNHLY and CDR2 FYNNEI. The CDR3 sequence: CASSETSGGDRTQYF. CDR3 sequence (DNA): TGTGCCAGCAGTGAAACTAGCGGGGGGGACAGGACCCAGTACTTC.

As for this clonotype: The final CDR3 position lacks the conserved phenylalanine or tryptophan, pointing to a likely read error. The chain combines TRBV5-1 with TRBJ2-5; 7 bases are a match to TRBD1. The germline gives CDR1 SGHRS, CDR2 YFSETQ. The CDR3 is 15 residues long. V dropped 1 base and J dropped 1; count of bases not matched to a gene: 4. The CDR3 spells CASSLPRDSQETQYL. CDR3 bases: TGCGCCAGCAGCTTGCCACGGGACAGCCAAGAGACCCAGTACCTC.

The table lists this clonotype with many counts. The chain couples TRBV29-1 to TRBJ2-1, with TRBD2 identical over 9 bases. Germline values: CDR1 SQVTM, CDR2 ANQGSEA. With V trimmed by 4 bases and J by 6 bases, 4 bases remained unmatched. The CDR3 contains 13 residues. In DNA, the CDR3 is TGCAGCGTTGGCGGGGGGGAAAGCAATGAGCAGTTCTTC. This gives the protein CSVGGGESNEQFF.

This clonotype occurred many times. This rearrangement joins TRBV30 to TRBJ1-5; no clear D gene. Per germline, CDR1 GTSNPN and CDR2 SVGIG (reference sequence). V gave up 2 bases and J gave up 4 bases, with 9 bases separating them. The CDR3 is 13 amino acids. This chain's CDR3 is CAWSLESNQPQHF. The CDR3 DNA reads TGTGCCTGGAGTTTGGAGAGTAATCAGCCCCAGCATTTT.

With regard to this clonotype: At one end the junction does not follow the germline gene, possibly because of a read error. The gene calls are TRBV2 and TRBJ2-2; a weak D match, TRBD2 (6 bases). There are 12 residues in the CDR3. Germline loops: CDR1 SNHLY, CDR2 FYNNEI. In DNA form, the CDR3 reads TGTGCCAGCACCAGCTACACCGGGGGGCTGTTTTTT. The encoded protein is CASTSYTGGLFF.

The chain joins TRBV20-1 to TRBJ2-5; D could derive from TRBD1 or TRBD2 (5 bases each). Germline CDR1 and CDR2: DFQATT and SNEGSKA (reference sequence). There are 14 residues in the CDR3. V was cut by 3 bases and J by 4 bases, with 15 bases left in between. The CDR3 region has the DNA TGCAGTGCTAGTGTACCAGGGAGAGGAGAGACCCAGTACTTC. Its protein product is CSASVPGRGETQYF.

The sample holds a few counts of this clonotype. The V gene is TRBV5-4, the J gene TRBJ1-1; D possibly corresponds to TRBD1 (6 bases). The CDR3 runs to 14 residues. The V gene's germline CDR1 is SGHNT and CDR2 YYREEE (reference sequence). V was trimmed by 2 bases and J by 4 bases, leaving 12 bases between them. CDR3 loop: CASSFGGLGTEAFF. The CDR3 DNA is TGTGCCAGCAGCTTCGGGGGGCTGGGCACTGAAGCTTTCTTT.

J is TRBJ1-1 and V is TRBV15; perhaps TRBD1 as D (5 bases). This CDR3 region has 13 residues. CDR1 and CDR2 from the germline V gene are LNHNV and YYDKDF (reference sequence). Trimming cost V 1 base and J 4 bases, with 7 bases left between them. The CDR3 DNA sequence: TGTGCCACCAGCAGAGGAGGGGTCACTGAAGCTTTCTTT. It is translated as CATSRGGVTEAFF.

With respect to this clonotype: Since the CDR3 does not end with the conserved phenylalanine or tryptophan, this likely comes from a read error. The V call is TRBV12-3 or TRBV12-4, the J call TRBJ1-2; 9 nucleotides align to TRBD1. Trimming took 5 bases from V and 3 from J; bases not matched to a gene: 10. The CDR3 spans 16 residues. Here the CDR3 reads CASSTLTGGIDYGYTL. CDR3 nucleotides: TGTGCCAGCAGTACTCTGACAGGGGGAATTGACTATGGCTACACCCTC.

V gene TRBV11-2 combines with J gene TRBJ1-3; D is undetermined. Germline CDR1 and CDR2: SGHAT and FQNNGV. The CDR3 has 17 residues. V was cut by 5 bases and J by 0 bases, with 17 bases left in between. CDR3 nucleotide sequence: TGTGCCAGCAGCCCCATGATCCGGTCCAGCTCTGGAAACACCATATATTTT. Its translation is CASSPMIRSSSGNTIYF.

This clonotype was seen at least ten times. The chain is built from TRBV20-1 and TRBJ2-1; TRBD1 or TRBD2 may be the D gene (5 bases each). This CDR3 region has 12 residues. Germline V lookup: CDR1 DFQATT, CDR2 SNEGSKA (reference sequence). Trimming left V 6 bases short and J 6 bases short, with 12 bases between. CDR3 bases: TGCAGTGCAGGGGACCAAGCCAATGAGCAGTTCTTC. Translated: CSAGDQANEQFF.

Details on this clonotype: A much larger clonotype is one base distant, so this may be a read error. V usage is TRBV3-1 and J usage is TRBJ2-7; tentatively, D is TRBD1 (6 bases). This CDR3 spans 12 amino acids. CDR1 and CDR2 from the germline V gene are LGHDT and YNNKEL (reference sequence). CDR3 region: CACSRTGSEQYF. The CDR3 coding sequence is TGTGCCTGCAGTCGAACAGGGAGCGAGCAGTACTTC.

This clonotype was seen ten or more times. The genes are TRBV2 and TRBJ2-4; D is uncertain. Germline V lookup: CDR1 SNHLY, CDR2 FYNNEI. Trimming cost V 4 bases and J 3 bases, with 13 bases left between them. The CDR3 spans 15 residues. The CDR3 loop reads CASSGERTIKNIQYF. The CDR3 coding sequence is TGTGCCAGCAGTGGCGAGAGGACGATCAAAAACATTCAGTACTTC. The entire variable domain, with the rest obtained from reference TRBV2 and TRBJ2-4, is as follows: EPEVTQTPSHQVTQMGQEVILRCVPISNHLYFYWYRQILGQKVEFLVSFYNNEISEKSEIFDDQFSVERPDGSNFTLKIRSTKLEDSAMYFCASSGERTIKNIQYFGAGTRLSVL.

This clonotype was detected many times. The chain combines TRBV6-1 with TRBJ2-7, with 10 bases matching TRBD1. Germline V gives CDR1 MNHNS, CDR2 SASEGT. The CDR3 length is 21 residues. V was pared by 6 bases and J by 0 bases, with 23 bases of the junction left unmatched. CDR3 sequence: CASSFTSPLRDRGPRSYEQYF. As DNA, the CDR3 is TGTGCCAGCAGCTTTACTTCACCATTGAGGGACAGGGGCCCACGCTCCTACGAGCAGTACTTC.

This chain connects TRBV6-1 to TRBJ2-7, with D possibly called TRBD1 or TRBD2 (6 bases each). Germline values: CDR1 MNHNS, CDR2 SASEGT. Trimming pared 6 bases from V and 6 bases from J, leaving 18 bases between. This CDR3 has 14 amino acids. Written as DNA, the CDR3 is TGTGCCAGCAGCAACTGGGGGGCAGAGGCCGAGCAGTACTTC. It encodes CASSNWGAEAEQYF.

The chain has TRBV12-3 or TRBV12-4 and TRBJ1-1; maybe TRBD1 (5 bases). With 3 bases removed from V and 7 bases from J, the gap between germline ends came to 15 bases. This CDR3 is built from 14 residues. CDR3 coding DNA: TGTGCCAGCAGTTTTGTTCGGGGGGTCGGTGAAGCTTTCTTT. Translating gives CASSFVRGVGEAFF.

The chain couples TRBV20-1 to TRBJ1-5; D possibly corresponds to TRBD1 (6 bases). The CDR3 contains 14 residues. From germline, CDR1 is DFQATT and CDR2 SNEGSKA (reference sequence). The V gene lost 5 bases and the J gene lost 4 bases, with 15 bases spanning the gap. The CDR3 loop is CSAFYRETNQPQHF. As DNA, the CDR3 is TGCAGTGCTTTCTACAGGGAAACAAATCAGCCCCAGCATTTT.

This clonotype was observed at least ten times. V usage is TRBV7-2 and J usage is TRBJ2-3; 7 bases are a match to TRBD2. The CDR3 is 15 residues long. V trimming: 0 bases; J trimming: 0 bases; junction bases outside the gene matches: 0. From germline, CDR1 is SGHTA and CDR2 FQGNSA. The DNA of the CDR3 is TGTGCCAGCAGCTTAGCTAGCGGGAGCACAGATACGCAGTATTTT. This encodes CASSLASGSTDTQYF.

This clonotype was found many times. The V call is TRBV20-1, the J call TRBJ2-5; D is possibly TRBD2 (6 bases). This CDR3 has 16 amino acids. V was clipped by 1 base and J by 2 bases, with 17 bases between them. Germline V CDR1 and CDR2: DFQATT, SNEGSKA (reference sequence). The CDR3 DNA sequence: TGCAGTGCTAGAGGATCCGCGGGACTCCTTCAAGAGACCCAGTACTTC. Amino acids: CSARGSAGLLQETQYF.